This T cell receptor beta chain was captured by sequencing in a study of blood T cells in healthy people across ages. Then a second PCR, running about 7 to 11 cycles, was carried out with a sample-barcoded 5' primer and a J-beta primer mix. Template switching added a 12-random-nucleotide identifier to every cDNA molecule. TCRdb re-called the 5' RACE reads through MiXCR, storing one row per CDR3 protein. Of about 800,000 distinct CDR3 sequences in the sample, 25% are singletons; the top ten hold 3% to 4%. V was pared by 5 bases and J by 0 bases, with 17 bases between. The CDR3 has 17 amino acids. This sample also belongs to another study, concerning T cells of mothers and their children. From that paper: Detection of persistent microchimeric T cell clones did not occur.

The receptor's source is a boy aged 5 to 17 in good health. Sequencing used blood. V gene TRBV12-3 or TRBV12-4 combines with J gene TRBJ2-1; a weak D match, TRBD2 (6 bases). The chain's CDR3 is CASSPIVRESSYNEQFF. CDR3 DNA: TGTGCCAGCAGTCCTATAGTCCGGGAGAGCTCCTACAATGAGCAGTTCTTC.